These 29 T cell receptor beta chains share one sample of origin, sequenced in a study of vaccination effects on CD4 cells after COVID-19. The antigens of these receptors remain unknown. Before sequencing took place, the ViraFEST assay used viral peptide pools to expand antigen-specific CD4+ T cells. Investigators separated out CD4+ T cells once approximately 11 days of culture had passed. Nucleocapsid antibodies were negative in the vaccine recipients, who had never had SARS-CoV-2 infection. The assay was immunoSEQ multiplex PCR, and TCRdb's table has in-frame clones only and misses some. The table records 62,000 or so clones, about four fifths of them present only once. Material: CD4+ T cells from PBMCs cultured with SARS-CoV-2 spike peptides, obtained before COVID-19 vaccination. The receptor set was obtained from a human donor who received a COVID-19 vaccine.

The CDR3 DNA follows: TGTGCCAGCAGCGGGGGGGACAGGGTAATTATGAACACTGAAGCTTTCTTT. Amino acids: CASSGGDRVIMNTEAFF. The chain uses TRBV11-2 and TRBJ1-1, with 9 bases identical to TRBD1. The CDR3 length is 17 residues. J gave up 0 bases and V 5 bases, and 10 bases lay outside the gene matches. CDR1 and CDR2 from the germline V gene are SGHAT and FQNNGV. Complete variable domain (other parts from reference TRBV11-2 and TRBJ1-1): EAGVAQSPRYKIIEKRQSVAFWCNPISGHATLYWYQQILGQGPKLLIQFQNNGVVDDSQLPKDRFSAERLKGVDSTLKIQPAKLEDSAVYLCASSGGDRVIMNTEAFFGQGTRLTVV.

A note on this clone: The same CDR3 also results from other DNA sequences found in this sample. The chain joins TRBV5-1 to TRBJ1-2; D not resolved. The V end lost 0 bases, the J end lost 3 bases, and 6 bases lay between the germline ends. CDR3 length: 13 residues. Germline lookup yields CDR1 SGHRS and CDR2 YFSETQ. The CDR3 is CASSLDGDYGYTF. The CDR3 DNA reads TGCGCCAGCAGCTTGGACGGGGACTATGGCTACACCTTC.

The chain employs TRBV2 and TRBJ1-5; D not resolved. Germline-derived CDR1 and CDR2 are SNHLY and FYNNEI. This CDR3 is 13 amino acids long. V lost 8 bases and J 4 bases, leaving 12 bases between the germline ends. The CDR3 is CASLSYRNQPQHF. The CDR3 region has the DNA TGTGCCAGCCTCTCATACCGAAATCAGCCCCAGCATTTT. The variable domain in full, completed from reference TRBV2 and TRBJ1-5, reads EPEVTQTPSHQVTQMGQEVILRCVPISNHLYFYWYRQILGQKVEFLVSFYNNEISEKSEIFDDQFSVERPDGSNFTLKIRSTKLEDSAMYFCASLSYRNQPQHFGDGTRLSIL.

The V gene is TRBV5-1, the J gene TRBJ2-3; tentative D call: TRBD1 (6 bases). This CDR3 is 15 amino acids long. The germline V and J ends were trimmed by 6 bases and 0 bases, with 14 bases remaining between them. Germline-derived CDR1 and CDR2 are SGHRS and YFSETQ. This CDR3 is CASMDSHTSTDTQYF. Here the CDR3 DNA reads TGCGCCAGCATGGACAGCCACACTAGCACAGATACGCAGTATTTT.

This clone showed up just once. The chain links TRBV18 to TRBJ2-7, with 9 bases fitting TRBD1. This CDR3 has 14 residues. Germline V gives CDR1 KGHSH, CDR2 LQKENI. V was pared by 8 bases and J by 6 bases, with 11 bases of the junction left unmatched. CDR3 sequence: CASAGKQGAGEQYV. CDR3 in DNA: TGTGCCAGCGCAGGGAAACAGGGGGCAGGCGAGCAGTACGTC.

The J gene is TRBJ2-2, the V gene TRBV6-5; D may be TRBD2 (5 bases). From germline, CDR1 is MNHEY and CDR2 SVGAGI. The CDR3 contains 13 residues. V was pared by 10 bases and J by 5 bases, with 14 bases between. The CDR3 sequence: CATLRVATGELFF. The CDR3 DNA reads TGTGCCACCTTGAGGGTGGCGACCGGGGAGCTGTTTTTT.

The V and J genes are TRBV9 and TRBJ1-3; tentatively, D is TRBD1 (6 bases). The CDR3 runs 14 residues. Germline V gives CDR1 SGDLS, CDR2 YYNGEE. V lost 3 bases and J 4 bases, leaving 11 bases between the germline ends. CDR3 amino acids: CASSGTVGGNTIYF. CDR3 nucleotides: TGTGCCAGCAGCGGGACAGTCGGCGGAAACACCATATATTTT.

The J gene is TRBJ1-5, the V gene TRBV7-2, with 11 bases aligning to TRBD1. The CDR3 loop spans 15 amino acids. V shed 3 bases, J shed 6 bases, and the junction held 4 bases outside the gene matches. Germline values: CDR1 SGHTA, CDR2 FQGNSA. The CDR3 loop is CASSLRTGGGQPQHF. CDR3 DNA: TGTGCCAGCAGCTTGAGGACAGGGGGCGGTCAGCCCCAGCATTTT.

This clone turned up a few times. This sequence joins TRBV10-2 and TRBJ2-7; 9 bases map to TRBD1. Germline V gene lookup returns CDR1 WSHSY and CDR2 SAAADI. The CDR3 spans 16 residues. J gave up 0 bases and V 6 bases, and 9 bases lay outside the gene matches. CDR3 region: CASRNTGGPSSYEQYV. The CDR3 DNA is TGCGCCAGCAGAAACACAGGGGGCCCCAGCTCCTACGAGCAGTACGTC.

This clone occurred a few times. The V gene is TRBV6-1, the J gene TRBJ2-5; D might be TRBD1 (7 bases). CDR1 and CDR2 from the germline V gene are MNHNS and SASEGT. The CDR3 extends over 14 amino acids. V shed 10 bases and J shed 3 bases, with 18 bases lying between them. For the CDR3, the DNA is TGTGCCACCCGACAGGGACAGCGGGAAGAGACCCAGTACTTC. This gives the protein CATRQGQREETQYF.

The CDR3, as DNA: TGCAGTGCTATCAGCTACTATGGCTACACCTTC. Protein sequence: CSAISYYGYTF. The J gene is TRBJ1-2, the V gene TRBV20-1, with no clear D. The V end was cut by 4 bases, the J end by 3 bases, with 6 bases between. The CDR3 is 11 residues long. CDR1 is DFQATT and CDR2 is SNEGSKA in the germline V gene (reference sequence).

The chain carries TRBV13 and TRBJ2-5, with 7 bases lining up with TRBD1. Germline trimming cut 5 bases from V and 2 bases from J; bases unmatched to any gene: 5. The CDR3 is made up of 14 amino acids. Per germline, CDR1 PRHDT and CDR2 FYEKMQ (reference sequence). Here the CDR3 DNA reads TGTGCCAGCAGCGGCCGGGACAGACAAGAGACCCAGTACTTC. Amino acid sequence: CASSGRDRQETQYF.

The V gene is TRBV5-1, the J gene TRBJ2-5, with D hard to call. In germline, CDR1 is SGHRS, CDR2 YFSETQ. Trimming shortened V by 1 base and J by 5 bases, and 12 bases separated the two germline ends. This CDR3 comprises 14 residues. CDR3 nucleotides: TGCGCCAGCAGCTTGTTATTAGCTGGGGAGACCCAGTACTTC. This gives the protein CASSLLLAGETQYF.

This clone was seen just once. The chain links TRBV7-2 to TRBJ1-1, with D perhaps TRBD1 (6 bases). Germline CDR1 SGHTA, CDR2 FQGNSA. V was cut by 4 bases and J by 4 bases, with 10 bases left in between. This CDR3 has 13 residues. As DNA, the CDR3 is TGTGCCAGCAGCTCAAGCAGGGGCACTGAAGCTTTCTTT. This gives the protein CASSSSRGTEAFF. Full variable domain (missing parts from reference TRBV7-2 and TRBJ1-1): GAGVSQSPSNKVTEKGKDVELRCDPISGHTALYWYRQSLGQGLEFLIYFQGNSAPDKSGLPSDRFSAERTGGSVSTLTIQRTQQEDSAVYLCASSSSRGTEAFFGQGTRLTVV.

V and J are TRBV7-2 and TRBJ1-4, with TRBD1 matching over 7 bases. V gave up 3 bases and J gave up 3 bases; unmatched junction bases: 1. The germline V gene has CDR1 SGHTA and CDR2 FQGNSA. The CDR3 runs 14 residues. CDR3 nucleotides: TGTGCCAGCAGCTTGAGGGGGCCTAATGAAAAACTGTTTTTT. Its protein is CASSLRGPNEKLFF.

The chain uses TRBV6-2 or TRBV6-3 and TRBJ2-3, with TRBD2 matching 13 bases. CDR3 length: 15 residues. V lost 5 bases and J lost 4; bases outside the gene matches: 3. CDR1 and CDR2 from the germline V gene are MNHEY and SVGEGT. The CDR3 DNA reads TGTGCCAGCAGTGCCGGGACTAGCGGGGCAGATACGCAGTATTTT. Protein: CASSAGTSGADTQYF.

The chain links TRBV5-4 to TRBJ1-2, with 9 bases identical to TRBD1. V gave up 5 bases and J gave up 4 bases; unmatched junction bases: 9. The CDR3 sequence is 15 residues long. CDR1 SGHNT and CDR2 YYREEE come from the germline V gene (reference sequence). The CDR3 is CASRRAGQGFYGYTF. CDR3 nucleotides: TGTGCCAGCAGGCGGGCGGGACAGGGCTTCTATGGCTACACCTTC.

The gene calls are TRBV11-2 and TRBJ2-1, with D perhaps TRBD1 (6 bases). V lost 5 bases and J 4 bases, leaving 9 bases between the germline ends. Germline V lookup: CDR1 SGHAT, CDR2 FQNNGV. The length of the CDR3 is 13 residues. CDR3 region: CASSLDSYNEQFF. The CDR3 region has the DNA TGTGCCAGCAGCCTGGACAGTTACAATGAGCAGTTCTTC.

Only a few counts were recorded for this clone. The rearrangement links TRBV5-4 to TRBJ1-1, with D perhaps matching TRBD1 (6 bases). The CDR3 runs 13 residues. The ends were cut back, 0 bases at V and 4 bases at J, with 7 bases in the middle. Germline V gene data show CDR1 as SGHNT and CDR2 as YYREEE (reference sequence). As DNA, the CDR3 is TGTGCCAGCAGCTTGGAGGGGGGCACTGAAGCTTTCTTT. This sequence encodes CASSLEGGTEAFF. Drawing the rest from reference TRBV5-4 and TRBJ1-1, the complete variable domain is ETGVTQSPTHLIKTRGQQVTLRCSSQSGHNTVSWYQQALGQGPQFIFQYYREEENGRGNFPPRFSGLQFPNYSSELNVNALELDDSALYLCASSLEGGTEAFFGQGTRLTVV.

V is TRBV24-1 and J is TRBJ2-3; 14 nucleotides match TRBD2. The CDR3 sequence is 16 residues long. Per germline, CDR1 KGHDR and CDR2 SFDVKD. The ends lost 3 bases at V and 7 bases at J; junction bases unmatched: 5. The CDR3, as DNA: TGTGCCACCAGTGATCGACTAGCGGGGGGGCCGAATACGCAGTATTTT. Translated: CATSDRLAGGPNTQYF.

The chain couples TRBV24-1 to TRBJ2-5; 12 bases map to TRBD2. Germline V gene data show CDR1 as KGHDR and CDR2 as SFDVKD. The CDR3 is 17 residues long. Trimming at V came to 3 bases and at J to 4 bases, leaving 8 bases not matched to a gene. For the CDR3, the DNA is TGTGCCACCAGTGATGCATCACTAGCGGGGGGCGGAGAGACCCAGTACTTC. Translation gives CATSDASLAGGGETQYF.

CDR3 in DNA: TGCAGCGTTGTATATTATGAGACCCAGTACTTC. Encoded protein: CSVVYYETQYF. V usage is TRBV29-1 and J usage is TRBJ2-5; no definite D call. CDR3 length: 11 amino acids. The ends were cut back, 4 bases at V and 5 bases at J, with 8 bases in the middle. Germline CDR1 reads SQVTM; CDR2 reads ANQGSEA.

The CDR3 nucleotides read TGTGCCAGCAGTTCCTTGAGCAATCAGCCCCAGCATTTT. Translating gives CASSSLSNQPQHF. The chain employs TRBV6-5 and TRBJ1-5; unclear D gene. V was clipped by 4 bases and J by 1 base, with 5 bases between them. From germline, CDR1 is MNHEY and CDR2 SVGAGI. The CDR3 length is 13 residues.

This clone was seen once. This chain joins TRBV28 and TRBJ1-1; D perhaps matches TRBD1 (5 bases). The CDR3 sequence is 14 residues long. V lost 10 bases, J lost 2 bases, and 17 bases lay in between. Germline V gives CDR1 MDHEN, CDR2 SYDVKM. The CDR3 spells CAIPPKRGNTEAFF. The CDR3 DNA follows: TGTGCCATCCCGCCAAAAAGGGGAAACACTGAAGCTTTCTTT.

The gene calls are TRBV5-1 and TRBJ1-1; 12 positions agree with TRBD1. Looked up from germline, CDR1 is SGHRS and CDR2 is YFSETQ. J was trimmed by 11 bases and V by 4 bases; bases with no gene match: 6. The CDR3 length is 13 residues. The CDR3 DNA reads TGCGCCAGCAGCCCCGGGACAGGGGGCGCGGCTTTCTTT. Translating gives CASSPGTGGAAFF.

This clone was observed once. The chain carries TRBV27 and TRBJ2-5, with 11 bases aligning to TRBD2. This CDR3 is built from 15 residues. V lost 5 bases and J lost 7; bases outside the gene matches: 9. CDR1 is MNHEY, CDR2 SMNVEV, per germline (reference sequence). The CDR3 is CASSPLAGGRGTQYF. DNA of the CDR3: TGTGCCAGCAGTCCCTTAGCGGGGGGGCGGGGGACCCAGTACTTC.

There are a few counts of this clone. The chain recombines TRBV6-5 with TRBJ1-4; 8 positions agree with TRBD1. CDR3 length: 14 residues. V gave up 5 bases and J gave up 8 bases; unmatched junction bases: 7. CDR1 is MNHEY, CDR2 SVGAGI, per germline. CDR3 region: CASSPAGGLEKLFF. CDR3 nucleotides: TGTGCCAGCAGTCCAGCAGGGGGCTTAGAAAAACTGTTTTTT.

This chain links TRBV9 with TRBJ2-1, with a tentative D call TRBD1 (6 bases). The CDR3 has 14 amino acids. Germline CDR1 and CDR2: SGDLS and YYNGEE. Trimming removed 4 bases at V and 5 bases at J, with 13 bases between. CDR3 loop: CASSPRGGDNEQFF. For the CDR3, the DNA is TGTGCCAGCAGCCCCAGGGGTGGGGACAATGAGCAGTTCTTC.

The chain couples TRBV6-5 to TRBJ1-1; the D gene is possibly TRBD1 (5 bases). The germline V gene encodes CDR1 MNHEY and CDR2 SVGAGI. Trimming took 0 bases from V and 5 from J, leaving 16 bases between them. The CDR3 totals 16 residues. The CDR3: CASSYSTGTVSTEAFF. CDR3 sequence (DNA): TGTGCCAGCAGTTACTCGACGGGGACCGTGAGTACTGAAGCTTTCTTT.